This T cell receptor (beta chain) is from a study of blood T cell repertoires in COVID-19. About the research overall: The United States, Italy and Spain provided the acute and convalescent COVID-19 samples.

Germline values: CDR1 SGHNT, CDR2 YYREEE (reference sequence). The CDR3 runs 15 residues. Trimming left V 1 base short and J 0 bases short, with 11 bases between. Some clones are missing from TCRdb's copy, which holds only in-frame ones; the method was immunoSEQ multiplex PCR. The sample contains 150,000 to 200,000 clones, roughly four fifths of which appear only once. The material sequenced was peripheral blood. This clonotype originated in a man in his thirties or forties with active or convalescent COVID-19. The V gene is TRBV5-4, the J gene TRBJ2-7; perhaps TRBD1 as D (6 bases). In DNA form, the CDR3 reads TGTGCCAGCAGCTTGAGAGGGGGTAGCTCCTACGAGCAGTACTTC. This sequence encodes CASSLRGGSSYEQYF.